Each of the 31 T cell receptor beta chains below was sequenced from the same sample in a study of siplizumab effects on memory and regulatory T cells. Assay: immunoSEQ multiplex PCR; the TCRdb copy retains only in-frame clones and omits some. The data contain some 100,000 clones, about 93% of them singletons. Material for sequencing was non-Treg CD4+ T cells sorted from blood. These receptors all stem from a human donor in good health.

The V call is TRBV28, the J call TRBJ2-7; unclear D gene. CDR1 and CDR2 from the germline V gene are MDHEN and SYDVKM. Trimming shortened V by 6 bases and J by 2 bases, and 8 bases separated the two germline ends. This CDR3 has 12 residues. The CDR3 DNA is TGTGCCAGCAGCCACTCTCCCTACGAGCAGTACTTC. It specifies CASSHSPYEQYF.

The chain joins TRBV11-2 to TRBJ2-1; 8 nucleotides line up with TRBD2. From germline, CDR1 is SGHAT and CDR2 FQNNGV. The CDR3 runs to 14 residues. V dropped 4 bases and J dropped 15; count of bases not matched to a gene: 14. The CDR3 region has the DNA TGTGCCAGCAGCTACCCGGGACTAGATATTTTACCGTTCTTC. Translated: CASSYPGLDILPFF.

The chain couples TRBV18 to TRBJ2-7, with TRBD1 matching over 8 bases. This CDR3 has 15 residues. The junction had 8 bases not matched to a gene; V was cut back by 2 bases and J by 5 bases. The germline V gene has CDR1 KGHSH and CDR2 LQKENI. CDR3 protein: CASSPRQGAQHEQYF. The CDR3 nucleotides read TGTGCCAGCTCACCAAGGCAGGGGGCACAACACGAGCAGTACTTC.

The V gene is TRBV4-1, the J gene TRBJ2-3, with 10 positions matching TRBD2. V lost 0 bases to trimming and J lost 3 bases; unmatched junction nucleotides: 9. Germline V gene data show CDR1 as MGHRA and CDR2 as YSYEKL. The CDR3 spans 18 residues. CDR3 nucleotide sequence: TGCGCCAGCAGCCAAGAATCAGGGGCTAGCGGGAGAACAGATACGCAGTATTTT. Protein: CASSQESGASGRTDTQYF.

CDR3 in DNA: TGCGCCAGCAGCCACCACCAGGGGACTAGCAGTTACGAGCAGTACTTC. Residues: CASSHHQGTSSYEQYF. V usage is TRBV23-1 and J usage is TRBJ2-7; the match to TRBD2 covers 9 bases. TRBV23-1 is classed as an ORF, of uncertain function. The CDR3 is 16 amino acids. V shed 6 bases, J shed 4 bases, and the junction held 13 bases outside the gene matches.

The J gene is TRBJ1-1, the V gene TRBV7-2, with a weak D call TRBD1 (6 bases). The CDR3 length is 14 residues. Trimming took 4 bases from V and 3 from J, leaving 12 bases between them. CDR1 and CDR2 from the germline V gene are SGHTA and FQGNSA. The DNA of the CDR3 is TGTGCCAGCAGCTACAGGGAGGGGGACACTGAAGCTTTCTTT. It yields the protein CASSYREGDTEAFF.

The genes are TRBV6-1 and TRBJ2-7, with D possibly called TRBD1 or TRBD2 (5 bases each). CDR1 and CDR2 (germline): MNHNS, SASEGT. There are 12 residues in the CDR3. The V end lost 4 bases, the J end lost 9 bases, and 13 bases lay between the germline ends. The CDR3 region is CASSAPRGGQYF. The CDR3, as DNA: TGTGCCAGCAGTGCCCCGAGGGGCGGGCAGTACTTC.

The CDR3 loop reads CSASRGYEQYF. The CDR3 coding sequence is TGCAGTGCTAGTCGGGGTTACGAGCAGTACTTC. V and J are TRBV20-1 and TRBJ2-7, with D tentatively TRBD2 (5 bases). Trimming stripped 3 bases from V and 4 bases from J, with 7 bases between. Germline V gene data show CDR1 as DFQATT and CDR2 as SNEGSKA (reference sequence). This CDR3 has 11 amino acids.

This chain links TRBV5-6 with TRBJ1-1; 7 bases are shared with TRBD1. The CDR3 runs to 16 residues. Unmatched junction bases numbered 9, after V lost 0 bases and J lost 4 bases. CDR1 and CDR2 (germline): SGHDT, YYEEEE. CDR3 region: CASSLGATGLSTEAFF. CDR3 sequence (DNA): TGTGCCAGCAGCTTGGGAGCGACAGGGTTGAGCACTGAAGCTTTCTTT.

The V call is TRBV5-4, the J call TRBJ1-5, with D unclear. Germline values: CDR1 SGHNT, CDR2 YYREEE (reference sequence). This CDR3 spans 15 amino acids. The V gene lost 4 bases and the J gene lost 2 bases, with 13 bases spanning the gap. The CDR3 DNA sequence: TGTGCCAGCAGCCCGGGAGGCGGTGGCAATCAGCCCCAGCATTTT. Encoded protein: CASSPGGGGNQPQHF.

This chain uses TRBV7-8 with TRBJ1-3; 7 bases map to TRBD1. Trimming removed 1 base from V and 1 base from J; junction bases left unmatched: 10. The length of the CDR3 is 18 residues. The V gene's germline CDR1 is SGHVS and CDR2 FQNEAQ. The CDR3 reads CASSLDQRGLGSGNTIYF. DNA of the CDR3: TGTGCCAGCAGCTTAGATCAAAGGGGGCTAGGGTCTGGAAACACCATATATTTT.

The chain combines TRBV30 with TRBJ1-3; D is possibly TRBD1 (6 bases). Germline loops: CDR1 GTSNPN, CDR2 SVGIG (reference sequence). The germline V and J ends were trimmed by 4 bases and 5 bases, with 21 bases remaining between them. CDR3 length equals 16 residues. CDR3 DNA sequence: TGTGCCTGGACCCTAGGGGGGGTAAACCCCAGAAACACCATATATTTT. It specifies CAWTLGGVNPRNTIYF.

The CDR3 here is CASSLTGPTSPGEETQYF. The CDR3 nucleotides are TGTGCCAGTAGCCTGACCGGGCCCACTAGTCCTGGGGAAGAGACCCAGTACTTC. The chain employs TRBV19 and TRBJ2-5; weak D call: TRBD2 (5 bases). The germline CDR1 and CDR2 sequences are LNHDA and SQIVND (reference sequence). Deletions cut 6 bases from V and 3 bases from J, with 26 bases between. The CDR3 spans 18 residues.

The genes are TRBV5-4 and TRBJ2-5; D remains unclear. This CDR3 has 15 amino acids. Trimming shortened V by 3 bases and J by 2 bases, and 14 bases separated the two germline ends. The germline CDR1 and CDR2 sequences are SGHNT and YYREEE (reference sequence). The CDR3: CASSSKDGAQETQYF. In nucleotides, the CDR3 is TGTGCCAGCAGCTCAAAGGACGGAGCGCAAGAGACCCAGTACTTC.

This clone has a single count. V is TRBV5-1 and J is TRBJ2-4, with D tentatively TRBD1 (6 bases). The germline CDR1 and CDR2 sequences are SGHRS and YFSETQ. This CDR3 spans 13 amino acids. V lost 4 bases and J 8 bases, leaving 13 bases between the germline ends. The CDR3 DNA reads as TGCGCCAGCAGCGCCACAGGGTGGGACATTCAGTACTTC. Amino acid sequence: CASSATGWDIQYF.

The CDR3 DNA is TGTGCCAGCAGCTACTCCCAAGAGACCCAGTACTTC. Amino acid sequence: CASSYSQETQYF. The chain recombines TRBV28 with TRBJ2-5; no definite D call. Germline loops: CDR1 MDHEN, CDR2 SYDVKM. The V gene lost 6 bases and the J gene lost 1 base, with 6 bases spanning the gap. The CDR3 spans 12 residues. The variable domain in full, with the rest retrieved from reference TRBV28 and TRBJ2-5, is DVKVTQSSRYLVKRTGEKVFLECVQDMDHENMFWYRQDPGLGLRLIYFSYDVKMKEKGDIPEGYSVSREKKERFSLILESASTNQTSMYLCASSYSQETQYFGPGTRLLVL.

The rearrangement joins TRBV7-9 to TRBJ1-4; 7 bases match TRBD1. Per the germline V gene, CDR1 is SEHNR and CDR2 is FQNEAQ (reference sequence). V gave up 1 base and J gave up 4 bases; unmatched junction bases: 0. The CDR3 is made up of 14 amino acids. CDR3 sequence reads: CASSLGQGNEKLFF. In nucleotides, the CDR3 is TGTGCCAGCAGCTTAGGACAGGGTAATGAAAAACTGTTTTTT.

The count of this clone is one. This rearrangement joins TRBV5-1 to TRBJ2-1, with D perhaps matching TRBD2 (6 bases). The CDR3 spans 15 residues. Germline V gene data show CDR1 as SGHRS and CDR2 as YFSETQ. The V end lost 8 bases, the J end lost 0 bases, and 15 bases lay between the germline ends. CDR3 loop: CASSSGHSSYNEQFF. The CDR3 DNA sequence: TGCGCCAGTAGTAGCGGTCATAGCTCCTACAATGAGCAGTTCTTC.

This clone was detected once. CDR3 nucleotide sequence: TGTGCCAGCAGTTATACGGACGCCACAGATACGCAGTATTTT. It encodes CASSYTDATDTQYF. The chain carries TRBV6-6 and TRBJ2-3; D remains ambiguous. CDR1 and CDR2 (germline): MNHNY, SVGAGI (reference sequence). Between the trimmed V and J ends, which lost 3 bases and 2 bases, there was a span of 9 bases. CDR3 length equals 14 residues.

The chain couples TRBV9 to TRBJ1-1; D is unclear. The germline V and J ends were trimmed by 7 bases and 0 bases, with 10 bases remaining between them. Germline V lookup: CDR1 SGDLS, CDR2 YYNGEE. The CDR3 is made up of 13 amino acids. CDR3 amino acids: CASSPSMNTEAFF. CDR3 sequence (DNA): TGTGCCAGCTCACCCTCTATGAACACTGAAGCTTTCTTT.

Notes on this clone: Compared with germline, one end of the junction differs, possibly owing to a read error. The CDR3 sequence: CVSSLVIAGGYREQFF. The CDR3 coding sequence is TGTGTCAGCAGCTTAGTAATAGCGGGAGGGTATAGGGAGCAGTTCTTC. The chain carries TRBV7-9 and TRBJ2-1; 11 nucleotides match TRBD2. CDR3 size: 16 residues. From germline, CDR1 is SEHNR and CDR2 FQNEAQ (reference sequence). The full variable domain, its missing parts supplied by reference TRBV7-9 and TRBJ2-1, is DTGVSQNPRHKITKRGQNVTFRCDPISEHNRLYWYRQTLGQGPEFLTYFQNEAQLEKSRLLSDRFSAERPKGSFSTLEIQRTEQGDSAMYLCVSSLVIAGGYREQFFGPGTRLTVL.

This clone was seen just once. CDR3 sequence reads: CASSFSATDTQYF. In DNA, the CDR3 is TGTGCCAGCAGCTTCTCTGCCACAGATACGCAGTATTTT. This chain links TRBV7-3 with TRBJ2-3; no clear D gene. Germline V gene lookup returns CDR1 SGHTA and CDR2 FQGTGA. CDR3 length: 13 residues. The V end lost 3 bases, the J end lost 2 bases, and 6 bases lay between the germline ends.

CDR3 region: CASSFAGFGNEKLFF. The CDR3 region has the DNA TGTGCCAGCAGCTTTGCAGGGTTCGGGAATGAAAAACTGTTTTTT. V usage is TRBV5-4 and J usage is TRBJ1-4; D is possibly TRBD1 (5 bases). Germline CDR1 is SGHNT and CDR2 is YYREEE (reference sequence). Trimming removed 2 bases from V and 5 bases from J, with 13 bases in between. This CDR3 contains 15 residues.

This clone was observed a single time. V and J are TRBV27 and TRBJ2-1; 9 bases align to TRBD2. Germline V gene data show CDR1 as MNHEY and CDR2 as SMNVEV (reference sequence). With V trimmed by 5 bases and J by 3 bases, 5 bases remained unmatched. The CDR3 is 15 residues long. The CDR3 loop is CASSQGLARYNEQFF. The CDR3 bases are TGTGCCAGCAGTCAGGGACTAGCTCGCTACAATGAGCAGTTCTTC.

Only one count was recorded for this clone. This chain connects TRBV30 to TRBJ1-1; D is undetermined. This CDR3 has 13 residues. The germline V and J ends were trimmed by 0 bases and 6 bases, with 11 bases remaining between them. Germline V gene data show CDR1 as GTSNPN and CDR2 as SVGIG (reference sequence). The CDR3 reads CAWSVRHLPEAFF. CDR3 sequence (DNA): TGTGCCTGGAGTGTGAGGCACCTACCTGAAGCTTTCTTT.

The chain recombines TRBV7-2 with TRBJ2-7; 7 bases agree with TRBD2. This CDR3 is 14 amino acids long. From germline, CDR1 is SGHTA and CDR2 FQGNSA. The trim removed 2 bases at V and 3 bases at J, leaving 4 bases unmatched. CDR3 sequence reads: CASSLLGGSYEQYF. In nucleotides, the CDR3 is TGTGCCAGCAGCTTATTAGGCGGGAGCTACGAGCAGTACTTC. The variable domain in full, completed from reference TRBV7-2 and TRBJ2-7, reads GAGVSQSPSNKVTEKGKDVELRCDPISGHTALYWYRQSLGQGLEFLIYFQGNSAPDKSGLPSDRFSAERTGGSVSTLTIQRTQQEDSAVYLCASSLLGGSYEQYFGPGTRLTVT.

The chain combines TRBV10-2 with TRBJ2-7, with D tentatively TRBD1 or TRBD2 (5 bases each). CDR1 and CDR2 (germline): WSHSY, SAAADI. Trimming cost V 4 bases and J 0 bases, with 7 bases left between them. The CDR3 spans 13 residues. CDR3 sequence: CASSAGSSYEQYF. The DNA for the CDR3 is TGCGCCAGCAGTGCAGGGAGCTCCTACGAGCAGTACTTC.

This clone was detected only once. The chain links TRBV18 to TRBJ2-1, with TRBD1 matching 8 bases. Germline CDR1 KGHSH, CDR2 LQKENI. The CDR3 spans 17 residues. V was clipped by 2 bases and J by 5 bases; unmatched bases: 11. Written as DNA, the CDR3 is TGTGCCAGCTCACCAGGCGCCCAGGGGGCTTGGAACAATGAGCAGTTCTTC. Translated, it gives CASSPGAQGAWNNEQFF.

This clone was detected once. The rearrangement uses TRBV5-1 and TRBJ2-1; the match to TRBD2 covers 9 bases. The V and J ends lost 7 bases and 1 base, in that order; junction bases with no gene match: 6. The CDR3 contains 15 residues. CDR1 is SGHRS, CDR2 YFSETQ, per germline. The CDR3 loop is CASGLAGASYNEQFF. The CDR3 DNA reads as TGCGCCAGCGGGTTAGCGGGAGCTTCCTACAATGAGCAGTTCTTC. Full variable domain (remainder filled in from reference TRBV5-1 and TRBJ2-1): KAGVTQTPRYLIKTRGQQVTLSCSPISGHRSVSWYQQTPGQGLQFLFEYFSETQRNKGNFPGRFSGRQFSNSRSEMNVSTLELGDSALYLCASGLAGASYNEQFFGPGTRLTVL.

This chain joins TRBV5-4 and TRBJ2-3; 15 bases are a match to TRBD2. Germline V gene data show CDR1 as SGHNT and CDR2 as YYREEE (reference sequence). After removal of 0 bases from V and 2 bases from J, the junction contained 7 bases not matched to a gene. The CDR3 totals 19 residues. For the CDR3, the DNA is TGTGCCAGCAGCTTGGGGGGGACTAGCGGGAGGAAACTCACAGATACGCAGTATTTT. It encodes CASSLGGTSGRKLTDTQYF.

This chain joins TRBV11-2 and TRBJ2-1, with D perhaps matching TRBD2 (5 bases). The CDR3 is 17 residues long. Germline assignment: CDR1 SGHAT and CDR2 FQNNGV. The V gene lost 5 bases and the J gene lost 4 bases, with 21 bases spanning the gap. CDR3 amino acids: CASSPIKPEDGYNEQFF. The CDR3 DNA reads TGTGCCAGCAGCCCAATAAAGCCGGAGGACGGGTACAATGAGCAGTTCTTC.